Sequencing of this T cell receptor (beta chain) was carried out in a study of PD-L1 blockade in urothelial cancer. V gave up 3 bases and J gave up 4 bases; unmatched junction bases: 6. CDR3 length equals 15 residues. Per germline, CDR1 MNHEY and CDR2 SVGAGI. Produced via immunoSEQ multiplex PCR; TCRdb's table is partial and in-frame only. This sample has some 79,000 clones; around 76% occur once, and the top ten carry more than 8%. The TCR sequence derives from a man aged 65 to 79 with urothelial cancer. The sequencing used PBMCs, collected around atezolizumab (anti-PD-L1) treatment. The V and J genes are TRBV6-5 and TRBJ2-3; 8 bases line up with TRBD1. The CDR3 protein is CASSYIGQGADTQYF. The CDR3 DNA reads TGTGCCAGCAGTTATATCGGACAGGGTGCAGATACGCAGTATTTT.